A selection of T cell receptor beta chains follows, all from one sample in a study of cytomegalovirus exposure and HLA in healthy donors. The repertoire was sequenced with immunoSEQ multiplex PCR; TCRdb's copy has only in-frame clones and lacks some. The repertoire holds 80,000 to 130,000 clones, with approximately 73% as singletons. Sequenced sample: PBMCs. These receptor sequences come from a woman between 45 and 65 years old in good health and CMV-seropositive. Both conserved end residues are part of each CDR3. A D gene is named only where the DNA matches it firmly. The size entry is marked missing in some rows and otherwise reads once, few, many or a size class.

V gene: TRBV7-9; D gene: NA; clone size: NA; J gene: TRBJ2-1; CDR3 protein: CASSSPDEQFF; CDR3 DNA: TGTGCCAGCAGCTCCCCAGATGAGCAGTTCTTC
V gene: TRBV19; D gene: TRBD1; clone size: NA; J gene: TRBJ2-7; CDR3 protein: CASSPATGTASYEQYF; CDR3 DNA: TGTGCCAGTAGTCCAGCTACCGGGACAGCATCCTACGAGCAGTACTTC
V gene: TRBV19; D gene: TRBD1; clone size: NA; J gene: TRBJ1-4; CDR3 protein: CASSPGQATNEKLFF; CDR3 DNA: TGTGCCAGTAGTCCAGGACAGGCAACTAATGAAAAACTGTTTTTT
V gene: TRBV9; D gene: TRBD2; clone size: NA; J gene: TRBJ2-2; CDR3 protein: CASSVRGGITGELFF; CDR3 DNA: TGTGCCAGCAGCGTACGGGGGGGAATCACCGGGGAGCTGTTTTTT
V gene: TRBV4-1; D gene: NA; clone size: NA; J gene: TRBJ2-7; CDR3 protein: CASSQGLSTREQYF; CDR3 DNA: TGCGCCAGCAGCCAAGGCCTCTCTACTAGGGAGCAGTACTTC
V gene: TRBV27; D gene: NA; clone size: NA; J gene: TRBJ2-5; CDR3 protein: CASRVSVDGHDETQYF; CDR3 DNA: TGTGCCAGCAGAGTTTCCGTCGATGGGCACGATGAGACCCAGTACTTC
V gene: TRBV2; D gene: TRBD1; clone size: NA; J gene: TRBJ2-7; CDR3 protein: CASIRLPGTVRYEQYF; CDR3 DNA: TGTGCCAGCATCCGGTTGCCCGGGACAGTACGATACGAGCAGTACTTC
V gene: TRBV2; D gene: TRBD1; clone size: NA; J gene: TRBJ2-1; CDR3 protein: CASSRGQGGSNEQFF; CDR3 DNA: TGTGCCAGCAGTAGGGGACAGGGAGGATCCAATGAGCAGTTCTTC
V gene: TRBV19; D gene: TRBD1; clone size: NA; J gene: TRBJ1-2; CDR3 protein: CASSIRDRGPYGYTF; CDR3 DNA: TGTGCCAGTAGTATCCGGGACAGGGGCCCCTATGGCTACACCTTC
V gene: TRBV5-1; D gene: TRBD2; clone size: NA; J gene: TRBJ2-7; CDR3 protein: CASSFSLGTNYEQYF; CDR3 DNA: TGCGCCAGCAGCTTTTCCCTCGGGACTAACTACGAGCAGTACTTC
V gene: TRBV7-6; D gene: NA; clone size: NA; J gene: TRBJ2-5; CDR3 protein: CASRPRKDYQSQETQYF; CDR3 DNA: TGTGCCAGCCGGCCCCGGAAGGACTACCAGTCCCAAGAGACCCAGTACTTC
V gene: TRBV19; D gene: NA; clone size: NA; J gene: TRBJ2-7; CDR3 protein: CASSISRAGFKDGQYF; CDR3 DNA: TGTGCCAGTAGTATCTCTCGAGCGGGCTTTAAAGACGGGCAGTACTTC
V gene: TRBV18; D gene: NA; clone size: few; J gene: TRBJ1-1; CDR3 protein: CASSPRAQNTEAFF; CDR3 DNA: TGTGCCAGCTCACCACGGGCGCAGAACACTGAAGCTTTCTTT
V gene: TRBV30; D gene: NA; clone size: NA; J gene: TRBJ1-2; CDR3 protein: CAWSYRSSDYGYTF; CDR3 DNA: TGTGCCTGGAGCTACAGGTCCTCAGACTATGGCTACACCTTC
V gene: TRBV5-6; D gene: TRBD2; clone size: NA; J gene: TRBJ2-1; CDR3 protein: CASSPGLAGGDEQFF; CDR3 DNA: TGTGCCAGCAGCCCGGGACTAGCGGGAGGTGATGAGCAGTTCTTC
V gene: TRBV6-6; D gene: NA; clone size: NA; J gene: TRBJ2-2; CDR3 protein: CASSYRTVNTGELFF; CDR3 DNA: TGTGCCAGCAGTTACCGGACAGTAAACACCGGGGAGCTGTTTTTT
V gene: TRBV5-5; D gene: NA; clone size: NA; J gene: TRBJ2-1; CDR3 protein: CASSLERRISYNEQFF; CDR3 DNA: TGTGCCAGCAGCTTGGAGAGGCGAATTTCCTACAATGAGCAGTTCTTC
V gene: TRBV7-9; D gene: NA; clone size: NA; J gene: TRBJ1-1; CDR3 protein: CASILGRGNTEAFF; CDR3 DNA: TGTGCCAGCATCTTAGGAAGGGGGAACACTGAAGCTTTCTTT
V gene: TRBV2; D gene: NA; clone size: NA; J gene: TRBJ1-1; CDR3 protein: CASTKGVIGTEAFF; CDR3 DNA: TGTGCCAGCACCAAAGGGGTTATTGGCACTGAAGCTTTCTTT
V gene: TRBV5-1; D gene: NA; clone size: NA; J gene: TRBJ1-1; CDR3 protein: CASSLGQGGAFF; CDR3 DNA: TGCGCCAGCAGCTTGGGCCAGGGAGGAGCTTTCTTT
V gene: TRBV10-1; D gene: NA; clone size: few; J gene: TRBJ2-5; CDR3 protein: CASSQGGQETQYF; CDR3 DNA: TGCGCCAGCAGCCAGGGTGGCCAAGAGACCCAGTACTTC
V gene: TRBV19; D gene: TRBD1; clone size: NA; J gene: TRBJ1-2; CDR3 protein: CASTPRQGQSYGYTF; CDR3 DNA: TGTGCCAGTACCCCTCGACAGGGGCAGAGCTATGGCTACACCTTC
V gene: TRBV6-4; D gene: TRBD1; clone size: NA; J gene: TRBJ1-5; CDR3 protein: CASCSLTGGGNQPQHF; CDR3 DNA: TGTGCCAGCTGTAGTCTAACAGGGGGCGGCAATCAGCCCCAGCATTTT
V gene: TRBV5-4; D gene: NA; clone size: NA; J gene: TRBJ1-1; CDR3 protein: CASSHFETRLNTEAFF; CDR3 DNA: TGTGCCAGCAGCCACTTCGAGACAAGATTGAACACTGAAGCTTTCTTT
V gene: TRBV4-2; D gene: TRBD1; clone size: few; J gene: TRBJ1-3; CDR3 protein: CASSQRTGGSSGNTIYF; CDR3 DNA: TGTGCCAGCAGCCAGAGGACAGGGGGCAGTTCTGGAAACACCATATATTTT
V gene: TRBV6-5; D gene: NA; clone size: few; J gene: TRBJ1-1; CDR3 protein: CASSYGQTRTEAFF; CDR3 DNA: TGTGCCAGCAGTTACGGACAGACGAGGACTGAAGCTTTCTTT
V gene: TRBV29-1; D gene: NA; clone size: NA; J gene: TRBJ2-1; CDR3 protein: CSVDGAEREQFF; CDR3 DNA: TGCAGCGTTGATGGGGCGGAGAGGGAGCAGTTCTTC
V gene: TRBV6-1; D gene: TRBD1; clone size: few; J gene: TRBJ1-1; CDR3 protein: CATTLDRVRTEAFF; CDR3 DNA: TGTGCCACAACCCTCGACAGGGTGCGTACTGAAGCTTTCTTT
V gene: TRBV5-1; D gene: NA; clone size: once; J gene: TRBJ1-5; CDR3 protein: CASSFGVNQPQHF; CDR3 DNA: TGCGCCAGCAGCTTCGGGGTGAATCAGCCCCAGCATTTT
V gene: TRBV2; D gene: TRBD1; clone size: NA; J gene: TRBJ2-7; CDR3 protein: CASSNLGTGQYEQYF; CDR3 DNA: TGTGCCAGCAGTAATCTTGGGACAGGGCAATACGAGCAGTACTTC
V gene: TRBV30; D gene: TRBD1; clone size: NA; J gene: TRBJ2-5; CDR3 protein: CAWSPGTAKQETQYF; CDR3 DNA: TGTGCCTGGAGCCCAGGGACAGCGAAACAAGAGACCCAGTACTTC
V gene: TRBV10-1; D gene: TRBD1; clone size: once; J gene: TRBJ2-1; CDR3 protein: CASSDRGRVDEQFF; CDR3 DNA: TGCGCCAGCTCGGACAGGGGGCGGGTTGATGAGCAGTTCTTC
V gene: TRBV19; D gene: TRBD1; clone size: NA; J gene: TRBJ1-6; CDR3 protein: CASRPNDRGRNSPLHF; CDR3 DNA: TGTGCCAGTCGACCCAACGACAGGGGCCGTAATTCACCCCTCCACTTT
V gene: TRBV9; D gene: NA; clone size: NA; J gene: TRBJ2-1; CDR3 protein: CASSVDREQFF; CDR3 DNA: TGTGCCAGCAGCGTAGATCGGGAGCAGTTCTTC
V gene: TRBV6-5; D gene: NA; clone size: NA; J gene: TRBJ2-1; CDR3 protein: CASSSAGALPLNEQFF; CDR3 DNA: TGTGCCAGCAGTTCCGCAGGGGCCCTACCTCTCAATGAGCAGTTCTTC
V gene: TRBV7-2; D gene: NA; clone size: NA; J gene: TRBJ1-1; CDR3 protein: CASRPRGGNTEAFF; CDR3 DNA: TGTGCCAGCAGACCCCGGGGGGGGAACACTGAAGCTTTCTTT
V gene: TRBV7-8; D gene: NA; clone size: few; J gene: TRBJ1-1; CDR3 protein: CASSSSRGLGTEAFF; CDR3 DNA: TGTGCCAGCAGCTCGTCGAGGGGGTTGGGGACTGAAGCTTTCTTT
V gene: TRBV10-1; D gene: TRBD2; clone size: NA; J gene: TRBJ2-3; CDR3 protein: CASSVERGETDTQYF; CDR3 DNA: TGCGCCAGCAGTGTGGAGCGGGGCGAGACAGATACGCAGTATTTT
V gene: TRBV9; D gene: TRBD1; clone size: few; J gene: TRBJ2-3; CDR3 protein: CASSRWAGGTGTDTQYF; CDR3 DNA: TGTGCCAGCAGCCGGTGGGCAGGGGGAACCGGCACAGATACGCAGTATTTT
V gene: TRBV28; D gene: TRBD1; clone size: NA; J gene: TRBJ2-7; CDR3 protein: CASSLPGQGAFEQYF; CDR3 DNA: TGTGCCAGCAGTTTGCCGGGACAGGGGGCGTTTGAGCAGTACTTC
V gene: TRBV6-1; D gene: TRBD1; clone size: NA; J gene: TRBJ1-1; CDR3 protein: CASSQQGTTEAFF; CDR3 DNA: TGTGCCAGCAGCCAACAGGGGACGACTGAAGCTTTCTTT
V gene: TRBV30; D gene: TRBD1; clone size: NA; J gene: TRBJ1-1; CDR3 protein: CAWSSDRYTEAFF; CDR3 DNA: TGTGCCTGGAGCTCGGACAGGTACACTGAAGCTTTCTTT
V gene: TRBV9; D gene: TRBD1; clone size: NA; J gene: TRBJ1-2; CDR3 protein: CASTEGQYVTYGYTF; CDR3 DNA: TGTGCCAGCACCGAGGGACAGTACGTAACCTATGGCTACACCTTC
V gene: TRBV6-5; D gene: NA; clone size: few; J gene: TRBJ1-1; CDR3 protein: CASTLDSQNTEAFF; CDR3 DNA: TGTGCCAGCACCCTAGACAGCCAGAACACTGAAGCTTTCTTT
V gene: TRBV7-9; D gene: NA; clone size: few; J gene: TRBJ2-7; CDR3 protein: CASSPRGGYEQYF; CDR3 DNA: TGTGCCAGCAGCCCCCGCGGCGGCTACGAGCAGTACTTC
V gene: TRBV5-1; D gene: NA; clone size: NA; J gene: TRBJ1-3; CDR3 protein: CASSLESPGNTIYF; CDR3 DNA: TGCGCCAGCAGCTTGGAGAGTCCTGGAAACACCATATATTTT
V gene: TRBV5-1; D gene: TRBD1; clone size: NA; J gene: TRBJ2-2; CDR3 protein: CASSMGDRGVTGELFF; CDR3 DNA: TGCGCCAGCAGCATGGGGGACAGGGGGGTCACCGGGGAGCTGTTTTTT
V gene: TRBV9; D gene: NA; clone size: NA; J gene: TRBJ1-2; CDR3 protein: CASSAGIYGYTF; CDR3 DNA: TGTGCCAGCAGCGCAGGGATCTATGGCTACACCTTC